The 21 T cell receptor beta chains below were found in one sample sequenced in a study of CD8+CD57+ T cells in acquired aplastic anemia (dated by TCRdb to 2016 to 2019). The instrument was an Illumina HiSeq 2000. Profiling of TCR beta VDJ combinations and CDR3 sequences used genomic DNA as the template. TCRdb redid the processing of the public reads, applying fastp at Q25 and MiXCR, and retained in-frame beta chains. Rows with a matching CDR3 protein are joined into one entry that keeps the most common DNA and genes. The sample table lists roughly 160,000 distinct CDR3 sequences, 55% to 70% of them with a count of one. Together, the top ten hold roughly 42% of the sample. The sample comprised sorted CD4+, CD8+, or CD8+CD57+ T cells (not recorded which) from PBMCs. These receptors originate from a human donor in good health.

This clonotype was detected once. The chain has TRBV5-1 and TRBJ2-5; D ambiguous. Per the germline V gene, CDR1 is SGHRS and CDR2 is YFSETQ. The length of the CDR3 is 13 residues. V lost 4 bases to trimming and J lost 2 bases, with 9 bases between them. The CDR3 loop reads CASSPQAQETQYF. The CDR3 DNA sequence: TGCGCCAGCAGCCCTCAAGCTCAAGAGACCCAGTACTTC.

J is TRBJ2-1 and V is TRBV7-9; D may match TRBD1 or TRBD2 (5 bases each). The CDR3 has 14 amino acids. In germline, CDR1 is SEHNR, CDR2 FQNEAQ (reference sequence). The V end lost 5 bases, the J end lost 10 bases, and 18 bases lay between the germline ends. CDR3 region: CASSDRRGAPEQFF. For the CDR3, the DNA is TGTGCCAGCAGCGACCGGAGAGGGGCTCCAGAGCAGTTCTTC. Full variable domain (rest looked up from reference TRBV7-9 and TRBJ2-1): DTGVSQNPRHKITKRGQNVTFRCDPISEHNRLYWYRQTLGQGPEFLTYFQNEAQLEKSRLLSDRFSAERPKGSFSTLEIQRTEQGDSAMYLCASSDRRGAPEQFFGPGTRLTVL.

This chain connects TRBV5-4 to TRBJ1-1, with D perhaps matching TRBD1 (6 bases). Trimming took off 1 base at V and 0 bases at J, with 19 bases between the two ends. Germline-derived CDR1 and CDR2 are SGHNT and YYREEE (reference sequence). The CDR3 is 18 amino acids. The DNA for the CDR3 is TGTGCCAGCAGCTTGACCCCCGGGACAATATCAATGAACACTGAAGCTTTCTTT. Translating gives CASSLTPGTISMNTEAFF.

There are a few counts of this clonotype. A read error may explain this, as a much larger clone is one base away. V is TRBV25-1 and J is TRBJ2-7; D is unclear. Germline-derived CDR1 and CDR2 are MGHDK and SYGVNS. The CDR3 loop spans 14 amino acids. The CDR3 DNA is TGTGCCAGCAGTGAATTGGCAGACTCCTACGAGCGGTACTTC. Protein product: CASSELADSYERYF.

This clonotype was seen ten or more times. The chain joins TRBV6-1 to TRBJ2-1, with D uncertain. From germline, CDR1 is MNHNS and CDR2 SASEGT. V was cut by 4 bases and J by 10 bases, with 8 bases left in between. The CDR3 runs to 11 residues. As DNA, the CDR3 is TGTGCCAGCAGTGCAGAGAACGAGCAGTTCTTC. It specifies CASSAENEQFF.

As regards this clonotype: One junction end disagrees with the germline gene, perhaps due to a read error. V and J are TRBV6-5 and TRBJ1-2; the D gene is possibly TRBD1 (5 bases). Germline V gene sequence: CDR1 MNHEY, CDR2 SVGAGI. This CDR3 has 13 residues. CDR3 nucleotide sequence: TGCGCCAGCATTCAGGGTTTCTACTATGGCTACACCTTC. Translated, it gives CASIQGFYYGYTF.

About this clonotype: Germline is not matched at one junction end, which may reflect a read error. The chain is built from TRBV2 and TRBJ2-5, with D possibly matching TRBD1 (5 bases). Germline loops: CDR1 SNHLY, CDR2 FYNNEI. The CDR3 is 14 residues long. The CDR3 nucleotides read TGTGCCATCAGTGAGTCTGTTTCAGGGGAGACCCAGTACTTC. Its translation is CAISESVSGETQYF.

This clonotype was detected a few times. The V and J genes are TRBV12-3 or TRBV12-4 and TRBJ2-7, with a weak D call TRBD1 (6 bases). This CDR3 is 15 amino acids long. V was pared by 6 bases and J by 4 bases, with 19 bases between. The CDR3 region has the DNA TGTGCCAGCAGCCACATAAAACAGGGCGTTTACGAGCAGTACTTC. This gives the protein CASSHIKQGVYEQYF.

This clonotype was detected many times. The rearrangement uses TRBV2 and TRBJ1-1; 8 bases are a match to TRBD1. The V gene end was trimmed by 5 bases and the J gene end by 4 bases; junction bases not matched to a gene: 12. The CDR3 length is 16 residues. Germline CDR1 SNHLY, CDR2 FYNNEI. CDR3 nucleotide sequence: TGTGCCAGCAGTCACAAACCGGGACAGGAGGGCACTGAAGCTTTCTTT. Its translation: CASSHKPGQEGTEAFF.

The sample holds many counts of this clonotype. The rearrangement joins TRBV15 to TRBJ2-5, with D perhaps TRBD2 (6 bases). V dropped 3 bases and J dropped 7 bases, with 24 bases sitting between them. This CDR3 comprises 17 residues. Germline V gene sequence: CDR1 LNHNV, CDR2 YYDKDF (reference sequence). The CDR3 DNA reads as TGTGCCACCAGCAGGGAAGGGACTCCGAGTGGGGAACGGACCCAGTACTTC. Translation: CATSREGTPSGERTQYF.

This chain connects TRBV29-1 to TRBJ1-1, with D hard to call. Germline V gene sequence: CDR1 SQVTM, CDR2 ANQGSEA. V lost 4 bases and J lost 4, with 13 bases in between. CDR3 length: 13 amino acids. The CDR3 reads CSVASGWTTEAFF. CDR3 bases: TGCAGCGTTGCCAGCGGGTGGACCACTGAAGCTTTCTTT. Full variable domain (missing parts from reference TRBV29-1 and TRBJ1-1): SAVISQKPSRDICQRGTSLTIQCQVDSQVTMMFWYRQQPGQSLTLIATANQGSEATYESGFVIDKFPISRPNLTFSTLTVSNMSPEDSSIYLCSVASGWTTEAFFGQGTRLTVV.

The chain couples TRBV7-8 to TRBJ2-7; tentatively, D is TRBD1 or TRBD2 (5 bases each). Germline CDR1 and CDR2: SGHVS and FQNEAQ. V shed 4 bases and J shed 9 bases, with 13 bases lying between them. This CDR3 has 12 residues. This chain's CDR3 is CASSSRGRGQYF. The CDR3 coding sequence is TGTGCCAGCAGCTCGAGGGGAAGAGGGCAGTACTTC.

This clonotype was detected only a few times. The chain carries TRBV19 and TRBJ2-7; possibly TRBD2 for D (5 bases). V gave up 6 bases and J gave up 1 base, with 16 bases separating them. The CDR3 covers 15 residues. Germline V CDR1 and CDR2: LNHDA, SQIVND (reference sequence). The CDR3 region is CASSGGTDGSYEQYF. Here the CDR3 DNA reads TGTGCCAGTAGCGGAGGAACGGACGGTTCCTACGAGCAGTACTTC.

In its sample, this clonotype was seen a few times. The chain links TRBV15 to TRBJ2-3, with D perhaps matching TRBD2 (7 bases). Germline V gives CDR1 LNHNV, CDR2 YYDKDF (reference sequence). The V end lost 0 bases, the J end lost 4 bases, and 11 bases lay between the germline ends. The CDR3 is 15 residues long. CDR3 sequence (DNA): TGTGCCACCAGCAGAGATAAGGGGGGGCCAGATACGCAGTATTTT. It codes for CATSRDKGGPDTQYF.

V usage is TRBV20-1 and J usage is TRBJ2-1; 12 bases line up with TRBD2. The CDR3 covers 13 residues. Germline V gives CDR1 DFQATT, CDR2 SNEGSKA (reference sequence). J was trimmed by 8 bases and V by 6 bases; bases with no gene match: 5. The CDR3 DNA sequence: TGCAGTGCCTCACTAGCGGGAGGAGATGAGCAGTTCTTC. It encodes CSASLAGGDEQFF.

V usage is TRBV2 and J usage is TRBJ2-1, with D perhaps being TRBD1 or TRBD2 (5 bases each). The CDR3 extends over 14 amino acids. Germline CDR1 is SNHLY and CDR2 is FYNNEI. The V gene lost 5 bases and the J gene lost 2 bases, with 10 bases spanning the gap. CDR3 amino acids: CASSSRDPYNEQFF. Written as DNA, the CDR3 is TGTGCCAGCAGTTCGAGGGACCCCTACAATGAGCAGTTCTTC.

The rearrangement uses TRBV12-3 or TRBV12-4 and TRBJ2-7; D unclear. V dropped 3 bases and J dropped 2 bases, with 11 bases sitting between them. CDR3 size: 14 residues. The CDR3 here is CASSFSTSTYEQYF. The CDR3 nucleotides read TGTGCCAGCAGTTTCAGTACTTCTACCTACGAGCAGTACTTC.

The chain joins TRBV2 to TRBJ2-5; 8 nucleotides align to TRBD2. The CDR3 runs to 16 residues. V shed 4 bases and J 5 bases; nucleotides not matched to a gene: 12. Looked up from germline, CDR1 is SNHLY and CDR2 is FYNNEI. CDR3 residues: CASSVGEGREGETQYF. The CDR3 DNA reads as TGTGCCAGCAGTGTGGGGGAGGGACGGGAGGGGGAGACCCAGTACTTC.

The chain uses TRBV25-1 and TRBJ1-2; D might be TRBD1 (5 bases). V lost 6 bases and J 8 bases, leaving 16 bases between the germline ends. The germline V gene has CDR1 MGHDK and CDR2 SYGVNS. This CDR3 region has 13 residues. DNA for the CDR3: TGTGCCAGCAGCCCCCTGGCCCAGGGAGGCTACACCTTC. Translation: CASSPLAQGGYTF.

This clonotype was seen only a few times. The chain combines TRBV7-9 with TRBJ2-7; possibly TRBD1 for D (5 bases). Germline V lookup: CDR1 SEHNR, CDR2 FQNEAQ (reference sequence). Between the trimmed V and J ends, which lost 1 base and 5 bases, there was a span of 18 bases. This CDR3 has 16 amino acids. The CDR3, as DNA: TGTGCCAGCAGCTTAGATTCAGGGAAGACCCCCCACGAGCAGTACTTC. Translation: CASSLDSGKTPHEQYF.

The gene calls are TRBV19 and TRBJ2-6; D is unresolved. The CDR3 loop spans 16 amino acids. CDR1 is LNHDA and CDR2 is SQIVND in the germline V gene (reference sequence). V was pared by 3 bases and J by 0 bases, with 9 bases between. The CDR3 DNA reads as TGTGCCAGTAGTATCGGGTTCCTCTCTGGGGCCAACGTCCTGACTTTC. This codes for CASSIGFLSGANVLTF.